These 4 T cell receptor beta chains share one sample of origin, sequenced in a study of blood T cell repertoires in COVID-19. Libraries were prepared by immunoSEQ multiplex PCR; TCRdb keeps only in-frame clonotypes and omits some of them. The table lists around 280,000 clones, 89% of them singletons. What was sequenced was peripheral blood. These receptor sequences come from a woman in her 30s with COVID-19, enrolled during active disease.

The CDR3 protein is CASSDGQGFVDGQPQHF. Written as DNA, the CDR3 is TGTGCCAGCAGCGATGGACAGGGTTTCGTTGATGGTCAGCCCCAGCATTTT. V is TRBV7-8 and J is TRBJ1-5; 8 bases agree with TRBD1. The CDR3 extends over 17 amino acids. V lost 5 bases to trimming and J lost 6 bases; unmatched junction nucleotides: 15. Germline V lookup: CDR1 SGHVS, CDR2 FQNEAQ.

The chain uses TRBV27 and TRBJ2-7, with TRBD1 matching 9 bases. The CDR3 has 13 amino acids. CDR1 MNHEY and CDR2 SMNVEV come from the germline V gene (reference sequence). V lost 5 bases, J lost 5 bases, and 4 bases stayed unmatched. This CDR3 reads CASSLDRGNEQYF. The CDR3 DNA sequence: TGTGCCAGCAGTCTGGACAGGGGCAACGAGCAGTACTTC.

J is TRBJ1-4 and V is TRBV6-5; the match to TRBD1 covers 7 bases. Trimming took 6 bases from V and 4 from J; bases not matched to a gene: 8. Germline V lookup: CDR1 MNHEY, CDR2 SVGAGI. The CDR3 length is 15 residues. The CDR3: CASSLGTASNEKLFF. The CDR3 bases are TGTGCCAGCAGCCTTGGGACAGCTAGTAATGAAAAACTGTTTTTT.

This sequence joins TRBV5-6 and TRBJ2-7; 7 bases line up with TRBD2. Germline V gene sequence: CDR1 SGHDT, CDR2 YYEEEE. This CDR3 comprises 15 residues. The ends lost 4 bases at V and 6 bases at J; junction bases unmatched: 13. CDR3 nucleotides: TGTGCCAGCAGCCTTGACGGGACTACCCTTGCCGAGCAGTACTTC. Translated, it gives CASSLDGTTLAEQYF.